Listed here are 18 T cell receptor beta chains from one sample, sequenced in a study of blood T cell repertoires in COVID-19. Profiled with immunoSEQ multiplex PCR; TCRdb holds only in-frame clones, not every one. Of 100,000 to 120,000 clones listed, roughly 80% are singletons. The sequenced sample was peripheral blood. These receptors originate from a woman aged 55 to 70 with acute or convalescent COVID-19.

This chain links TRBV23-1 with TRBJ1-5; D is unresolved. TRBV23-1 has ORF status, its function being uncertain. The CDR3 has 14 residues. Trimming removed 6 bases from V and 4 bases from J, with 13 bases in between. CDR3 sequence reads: CASSPNADNQPQHF. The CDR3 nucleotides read TGCGCCAGCAGCCCTAACGCGGATAATCAGCCCCAGCATTTT.

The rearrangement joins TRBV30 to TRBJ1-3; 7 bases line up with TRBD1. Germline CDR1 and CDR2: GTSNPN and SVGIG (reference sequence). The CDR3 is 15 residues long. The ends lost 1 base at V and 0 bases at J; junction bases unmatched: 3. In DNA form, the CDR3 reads TGTGCCTGGAGTGCCGGGACAGCCTCTGGAAACACCATATATTTT. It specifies CAWSAGTASGNTIYF.

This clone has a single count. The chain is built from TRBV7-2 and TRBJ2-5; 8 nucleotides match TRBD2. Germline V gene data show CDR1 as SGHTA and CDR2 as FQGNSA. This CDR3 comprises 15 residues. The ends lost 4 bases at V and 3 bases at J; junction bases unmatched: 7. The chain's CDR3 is CASSYVGTRKETQYF. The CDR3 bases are TGTGCCAGCAGCTACGTCGGGACTAGAAAAGAGACCCAGTACTTC.

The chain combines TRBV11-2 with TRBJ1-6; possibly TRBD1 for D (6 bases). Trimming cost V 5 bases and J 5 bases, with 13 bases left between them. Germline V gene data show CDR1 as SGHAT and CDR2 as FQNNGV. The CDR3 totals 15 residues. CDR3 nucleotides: TGTGCCAGCAGCGTACGACAGGCCAATAATTCACCCCTCCACTTT. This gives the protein CASSVRQANNSPLHF.

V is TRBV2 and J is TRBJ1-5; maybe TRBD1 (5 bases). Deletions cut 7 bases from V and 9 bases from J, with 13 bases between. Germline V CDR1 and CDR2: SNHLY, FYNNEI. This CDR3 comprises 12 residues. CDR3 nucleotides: TGTGCCAGCAATGAGGGGAGCAGGCCCCAGCATTTT. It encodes CASNEGSRPQHF.

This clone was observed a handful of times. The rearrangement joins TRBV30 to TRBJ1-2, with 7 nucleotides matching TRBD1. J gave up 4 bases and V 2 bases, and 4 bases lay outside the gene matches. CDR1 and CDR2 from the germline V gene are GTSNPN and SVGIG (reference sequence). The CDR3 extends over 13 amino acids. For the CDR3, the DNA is TGTGCCTGGAGTAGGGGACAGAGCTATGGCTACACCTTC. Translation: CAWSRGQSYGYTF.

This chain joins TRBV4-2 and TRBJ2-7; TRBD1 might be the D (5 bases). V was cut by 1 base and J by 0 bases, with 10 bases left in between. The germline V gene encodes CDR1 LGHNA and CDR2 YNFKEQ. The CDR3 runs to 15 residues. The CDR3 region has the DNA TGTGCCAGCAGCCAAGGTCCAGGGATCTCCTACGAGCAGTACTTC. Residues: CASSQGPGISYEQYF.

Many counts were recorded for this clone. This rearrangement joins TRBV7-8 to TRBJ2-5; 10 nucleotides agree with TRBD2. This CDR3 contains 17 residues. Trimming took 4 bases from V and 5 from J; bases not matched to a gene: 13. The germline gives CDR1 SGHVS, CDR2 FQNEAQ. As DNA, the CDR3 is TGTGCCAGCAGCTCGCCAACCATAGCGGGGGGTTTTGAGACCCAGTACTTC. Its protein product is CASSSPTIAGGFETQYF.

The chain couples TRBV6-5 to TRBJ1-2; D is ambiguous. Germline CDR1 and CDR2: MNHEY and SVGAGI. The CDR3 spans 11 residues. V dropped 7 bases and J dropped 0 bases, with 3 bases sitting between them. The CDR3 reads CASTTNYGYTF. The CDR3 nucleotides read TGTGCCAGCACCACTAACTATGGCTACACCTTC.

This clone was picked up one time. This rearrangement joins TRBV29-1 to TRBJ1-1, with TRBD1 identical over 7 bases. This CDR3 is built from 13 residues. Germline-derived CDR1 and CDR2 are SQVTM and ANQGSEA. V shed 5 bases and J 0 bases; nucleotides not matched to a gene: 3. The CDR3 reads CSVRGQMNTEAFF. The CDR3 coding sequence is TGCAGCGTTAGGGGACAGATGAACACTGAAGCTTTCTTT.

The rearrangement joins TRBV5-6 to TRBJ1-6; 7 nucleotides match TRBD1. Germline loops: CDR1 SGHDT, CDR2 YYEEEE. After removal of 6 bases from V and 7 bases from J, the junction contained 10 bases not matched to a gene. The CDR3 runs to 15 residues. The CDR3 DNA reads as TGTGCCAGCACCCGAGACAGGGTCTCGAATTCACCCCTCCACTTT. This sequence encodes CASTRDRVSNSPLHF.

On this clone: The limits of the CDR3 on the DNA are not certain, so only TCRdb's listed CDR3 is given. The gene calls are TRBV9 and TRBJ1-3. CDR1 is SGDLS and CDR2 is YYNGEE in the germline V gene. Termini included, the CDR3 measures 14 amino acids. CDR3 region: CASSVDFRGNTIYF.

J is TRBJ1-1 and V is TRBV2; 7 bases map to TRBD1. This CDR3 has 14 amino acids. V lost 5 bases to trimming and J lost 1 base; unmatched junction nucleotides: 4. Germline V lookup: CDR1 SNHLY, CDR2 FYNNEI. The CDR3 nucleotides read TGTGCCAGCAGTAGAGGGGGCCGGAACACTGAAGCTTTCTTT. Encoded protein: CASSRGGRNTEAFF.

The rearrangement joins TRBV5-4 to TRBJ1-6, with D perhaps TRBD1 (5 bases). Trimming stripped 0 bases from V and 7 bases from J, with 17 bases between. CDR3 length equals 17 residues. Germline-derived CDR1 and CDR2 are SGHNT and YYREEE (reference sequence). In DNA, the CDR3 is TGTGCCAGCAGCTTGGCCGTAACCAACAGGAAAAATTCACCCCTCCACTTT. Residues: CASSLAVTNRKNSPLHF.

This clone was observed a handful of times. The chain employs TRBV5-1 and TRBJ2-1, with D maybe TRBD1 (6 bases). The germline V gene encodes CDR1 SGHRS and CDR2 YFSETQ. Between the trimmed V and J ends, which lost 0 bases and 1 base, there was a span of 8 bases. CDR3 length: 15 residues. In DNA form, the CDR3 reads TGCGCCAGCAGCTTGGACAGGGTATCCTACAATGAGCAGTTCTTC. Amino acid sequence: CASSLDRVSYNEQFF.

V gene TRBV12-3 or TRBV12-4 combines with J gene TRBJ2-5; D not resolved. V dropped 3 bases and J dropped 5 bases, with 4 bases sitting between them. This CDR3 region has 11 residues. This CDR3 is CASSFSETQYF. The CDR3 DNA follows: TGTGCCAGCAGTTTTAGTGAGACCCAGTACTTC.

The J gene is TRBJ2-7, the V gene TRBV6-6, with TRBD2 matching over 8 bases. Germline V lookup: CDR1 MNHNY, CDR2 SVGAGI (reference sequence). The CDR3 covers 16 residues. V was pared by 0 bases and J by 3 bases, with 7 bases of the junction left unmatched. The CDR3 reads CASSYSSREGNYEQYF. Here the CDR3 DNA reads TGTGCCAGCAGTTACTCGTCTCGGGAGGGAAACTACGAGCAGTACTTC.

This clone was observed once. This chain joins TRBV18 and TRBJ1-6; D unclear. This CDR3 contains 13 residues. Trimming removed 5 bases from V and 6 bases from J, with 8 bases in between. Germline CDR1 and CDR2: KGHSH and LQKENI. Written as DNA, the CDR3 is TGTGCCAGCTCAGGAGGCCGTAATTCACCCCTCCACTTT. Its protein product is CASSGGRNSPLHF.